This T cell receptor beta chain stems from a study of identical twins. Overall study results and limits: Beta out-of-frame sequences showed weaker excess sharing between twins.

The CDR3 is made up of 17 amino acids. Germline assignment: CDR1 MDHEN and CDR2 SYDVKM. V lost 6 bases, J lost 0 bases, and 15 bases lay in between. On this clonotype itself: Its antigen is still unknown.

A universal primer site arose from template switching, and cDNA bore unique molecular identifiers. Using its own MiXCR run on the 5' RACE reads, TCRdb lists one record per CDR3 protein. This sample has about 530,000 distinct CDR3 sequences; more than 20% occur once, and the top ten carry approximately 0.52%. These data also featured in a second study, about yellow fever vaccine responses in identical twins.

Source material: CD4+ T cells sorted from blood. This sequence was found in a woman aged 18-30 years in good health. The gene calls are TRBV28 and TRBJ1-6; possible D gene TRBD1, 6 bases. The CDR3 reads CASSRGQPSSYNSPLHF. CDR3 DNA: TGTGCCAGCAGCCGTGGACAGCCGAGCTCCTATAATTCACCCCTCCACTTT.